The entry below gives a single TCR beta chain sequence along with its context. The antigen remains undetermined. Unrecorded immune exposure was likely among donors, who were nominally healthy when sampled. This donor lacks a recorded CMV serostatus. This sample stems from a study of cytomegalovirus exposure and HLA in healthy donors. PCR amplification relied on 60 Vbeta primers (plus 13 Jbeta primers). Sequencing used immunoSEQ multiplex PCR; TCRdb keeps in-frame clones, though not all of them. This table holds around 84,000 clones, under 80% found once. Study observations and caveats: Many donors shared some public TCRs, even though most TCR sequences were rare. A missense DCLRE1C variant was associated with V- and J-gene trimming of TCR beta chains in a later analysis, and an independent cohort replicated the association.

CDR1 is SNHLY and CDR2 is FYNNEI in the germline V gene. The CDR3 is made up of 15 amino acids. The V gene lost 4 bases and the J gene lost 0 bases, with 11 bases spanning the gap. The sample comprised PBMCs. The TCR originated in a human donor in good health. The rearrangement uses TRBV2 and TRBJ2-3; a weak D match, TRBD1 (6 bases). The CDR3 loop is CASSAGGDSTDTQYF. In DNA form, the CDR3 reads TGTGCCAGCAGTGCTGGGGGCGATAGCACAGATACGCAGTATTTT.